The following is a TCR beta chain sequence with its context. Its antigen remains unknown. This sample is drawn from a study of T cells after yellow fever vaccination. Study-wide results and caveats: Repertoires obtained by FACS sorting could include abundant clonotypes that entered as contaminants from the bulk population.

This CDR3 is 12 amino acids long. The germline V gene encodes CDR1 ENHRY and CDR2 SYGVKD. The germline V and J ends were trimmed by 6 bases and 7 bases, with 9 bases remaining between them. A single record per CDR3 protein comes from TCRdb applying MiXCR to the 5' RACE reads. The sample holds some 340,000 distinct CDR3 sequences; roughly a tenth are singletons and the top ten take 3% to 3.5%. The specimen was CD4+ T cells sorted from PBMCs, collected 45 days after the yellow fever booster vaccination. The clonotype was recovered from a man younger than 35 who received the YFV17D yellow fever vaccine. The rearrangement joins TRBV10-3 to TRBJ2-2; no clear D. The CDR3 region is CAISPGGGELFF. The CDR3 nucleotides are TGTGCCATCAGCCCGGGCGGCGGGGAGCTGTTTTTT.